This T cell receptor (beta chain) was sequenced in a study of regulatory T cells in long-lasting Graves disease. As for the study in general: Graves' patients who were just diagnosed had used antithyroid drugs for under 3 months. Study results and limitations: Researchers examined only peripheral blood and not thyroid tissue. Newly diagnosed disease favored TRBV20-1 and TRBJ2-1 over persistent disease.

In the case of this clonotype: The antigen is not known.

V shed 1 base and J 4 bases; nucleotides not matched to a gene: 6. Germline V gene sequence: CDR1 MGHRA, CDR2 YSYEKL. The CDR3 has 16 amino acids. Time point given: newly diagnosed GD, antithyroid drugs for less than 3 months. RNA extracted from PBMCs served as the sequencing template. Arm-PCR with iRepertoire HTBI primers amplified the CDR3 regions for these TCR beta libraries. In TCRdb, the multiplex PCR reads were re-called with MiXCR into one record per CDR3 protein. The data show roughly 350,000 distinct CDR3 sequences, roughly 17% seen once. This sample was also put to use in a study of T cells in Graves' hyperthyroidism and ophthalmopathy. Turning to that study: Stable hyperthyroidism and ophthalmopathy were separated using 13 V-J signatures.

The chain employs TRBV4-1 and TRBJ2-7, with TRBD2 matching over 11 bases. The starting material was peripheral blood mononuclear cells (PBMCs), obtained at new diagnosis, from a patient treated with antithyroid drugs. This TCR was recovered from a woman aged 18-35 years with Graves disease. The CDR3 is CASSQGLAGMKYEQYF. The CDR3 bases are TGCGCCAGCAGCCAAGGACTAGCGGGGATGAAGTACGAGCAGTACTTC.